These T cell receptor beta chains were read from a single sample in a study of T cells in Graves' hyperthyroidism and ophthalmopathy. TCRdb used MiXCR to reprocess the multiplex PCR reads, holding one entry per CDR3 protein. The sample records under 350,000 distinct CDR3 sequences, roughly 21% being singletons. The material sequenced was blood. Receptor source: a woman aged 45 to 65 with Graves' hyperthyroidism. Both conserved end residues are part of each CDR3. Each record gives: V gene, J gene, clone size, D gene, CDR3 protein, CDR3 DNA. The D gene is left open where the match is weak. Clone size, where shown, is once, few, many, or a class for clones that have expanded.

v_gene: TRBV5-8; j_gene: TRBJ2-7; abundance: few; d_gene: TRBD1; CDR3aa: CASSTKTGLVEQYF; CDR3nt: TGTGCCAGCAGCACGAAGACAGGGTTGGTCGAGCAGTACTTC
v_gene: TRBV30; j_gene: TRBJ1-1; abundance: many; d_gene: .; CDR3aa: CAWSEPFENSEAFF; CDR3nt: TGTGCCTGGAGTGAACCTTTTGAGAATTCTGAAGCTTTCTTT
v_gene: TRBV2; j_gene: TRBJ1-1; abundance: few; d_gene: TRBD1; CDR3aa: CASSRTGAGTEAFF; CDR3nt: TGTGCCAGCAGTCGGACAGGGGCGGGGACTGAAGCTTTCTTT
v_gene: TRBV19; j_gene: TRBJ1-5; abundance: .; d_gene: .; CDR3aa: CASAPGPINQPQHF; CDR3nt: TGTGCCAGTGCTCCAGGGCCGATAAATCAGCCCCAGCATTTT
v_gene: TRBV12-3/TRBV12-4; j_gene: TRBJ2-5; abundance: many; d_gene: .; CDR3aa: CASSTSRGEQETQYF; CDR3nt: TGTGCCAGCAGTACCAGTAGGGGGGAGCAAGAGACCCAGTACTTC
v_gene: TRBV10-3; j_gene: TRBJ2-2; abundance: .; d_gene: TRBD2; CDR3aa: CAAGTSGSGAGELFF; CDR3nt: TGTGCCGCCGGGACTAGCGGGAGCGGAGCCGGGGAGCTGTTTTTT
v_gene: TRBV18; j_gene: TRBJ2-5; abundance: many; d_gene: .; CDR3aa: CASSPPGAAKQETQYF; CDR3nt: TGTGCCAGCTCACCACCTGGGGCAGCCAAGCAAGAGACCCAGTACTTC
v_gene: TRBV5-6; j_gene: TRBJ2-1; abundance: many; d_gene: .; CDR3aa: CASSLRGRDEQFF; CDR3nt: TGTGCCAGCAGCTTGAGGGGGAGGGATGAGCAGTTCTTC
v_gene: TRBV11-1; j_gene: TRBJ2-1; abundance: many; d_gene: TRBD2; CDR3aa: CASGRTSGKDEQFF; CDR3nt: TGTGCCAGCGGCCGAACTAGCGGGAAGGATGAGCAGTTCTTC
v_gene: TRBV2; j_gene: TRBJ2-7; abundance: .; d_gene: .; CDR3aa: CASSPPGVGEQYF; CDR3nt: TGTGCCAGCAGCCCCCCCGGGGTGGGGGAGCAGTACTTC
v_gene: TRBV18; j_gene: TRBJ1-2; abundance: .; d_gene: .; CDR3aa: CASSPPAGNYGYTF; CDR3nt: TGTGCCAGCTCACCACCGGCGGGTAACTATGGCTACACCTTC
v_gene: TRBV12-3/TRBV12-4; j_gene: TRBJ1-2; abundance: many; d_gene: .; CDR3aa: CASRSLGAGYGYTF; CDR3nt: TGTGCCAGCAGGTCTCTCGGGGCCGGCTATGGCTACACCTTC
v_gene: TRBV28; j_gene: TRBJ2-1; abundance: many; d_gene: .; CDR3aa: CASSSPHRGRGNEQFF; CDR3nt: TGTGCCAGCAGTTCCCCCCACAGGGGGAGGGGTAATGAGCAGTTCTTC
v_gene: TRBV20-1; j_gene: TRBJ2-1; abundance: many; d_gene: TRBD2; CDR3aa: CSARAERGVTYNEQFF; CDR3nt: TGCAGTGCTAGGGCCGAGCGGGGGGTTACCTACAATGAGCAGTTCTTC
v_gene: TRBV6-5; j_gene: TRBJ2-7; abundance: many; d_gene: .; CDR3aa: CASSYTNLGPFEQYF; CDR3nt: TGTGCCAGCAGTTACACGAACTTAGGACCGTTCGAGCAGTACTTC
v_gene: TRBV6-1; j_gene: TRBJ2-1; abundance: many; d_gene: TRBD2; CDR3aa: CASRRLAGGHAQKTLYNEQFF; CDR3nt: TGTGCCAGCAGGAGACTAGCGGGGGGGCACGCCCAAAAAACCCTCTACAATGAGCAGTTCTTC
v_gene: TRBV27; j_gene: TRBJ1-6; abundance: many; d_gene: .; CDR3aa: CASSLADYNSPLHF; CDR3nt: TGTGCCAGCAGTTTGGCGGATTATAATTCACCCCTCCACTTT
v_gene: TRBV2; j_gene: TRBJ2-1; abundance: many; d_gene: .; CDR3aa: CASSASLSEQFF; CDR3nt: TGTGCCAGCAGTGCGAGCCTTTCGGAGCAGTTCTTC
v_gene: TRBV7-9; j_gene: TRBJ2-3; abundance: many; d_gene: TRBD2; CDR3aa: CASSPGGATDTQYF; CDR3nt: TGTGCCAGCAGCCCGGGAGGAGCCACAGATACGCAGTATTTT
v_gene: TRBV20-1; j_gene: TRBJ2-1; abundance: many; d_gene: TRBD2; CDR3aa: CSASLLAGDNEQFF; CDR3nt: TGCAGTGCTAGTCTTCTAGCGGGAGATAATGAGCAGTTCTTC
v_gene: TRBV12-3/TRBV12-4; j_gene: TRBJ2-1; abundance: many; d_gene: .; CDR3aa: CASSLEGWPPGRVDEQFF; CDR3nt: TGTGCCAGCAGCCTTGAGGGCTGGCCCCCGGGCCGTGTGGATGAGCAGTTCTTC
v_gene: TRBV7-8; j_gene: TRBJ1-4; abundance: .; d_gene: .; CDR3aa: CASSRQGFTEKLFF; CDR3nt: TGTGCCAGCAGTAGGCAGGGGTTTACTGAAAAACTGTTTTTT
v_gene: TRBV9; j_gene: TRBJ1-3; abundance: few; d_gene: .; CDR3aa: CASSAALLGNTIYF; CDR3nt: TGTGCCAGCAGCGCCGCACTACTTGGAAACACCATATATTTT
v_gene: TRBV7-2; j_gene: TRBJ1-4; abundance: .; d_gene: .; CDR3aa: CASSLKGGDEKLFF; CDR3nt: TGTGCCAGCAGCTTGAAAGGGGGAGATGAAAAACTGTTTTTT
v_gene: TRBV19; j_gene: TRBJ2-3; abundance: .; d_gene: TRBD2; CDR3aa: CASSMSSGRDTDTQYF; CDR3nt: TGTGCCAGTAGTATGTCCAGCGGGAGGGACACAGATACGCAGTATTTT
v_gene: TRBV5-6; j_gene: TRBJ1-1; abundance: few; d_gene: TRBD1; CDR3aa: CASTGTGKSEAFF; CDR3nt: TGTGCCAGCACCGGGACAGGTAAATCTGAAGCTTTCTTT
v_gene: TRBV2; j_gene: TRBJ2-3; abundance: few; d_gene: TRBD1; CDR3aa: CASSAQGADTDTQYF; CDR3nt: TGTGCCAGCAGCGCCCAGGGGGCGGACACAGATACGCAGTATTTT
v_gene: TRBV2; j_gene: TRBJ2-7; abundance: .; d_gene: .; CDR3aa: CASSVFDEQYF; CDR3nt: TGTGCCAGCAGTGTATTCGACGAGCAGTACTTC